The rows below give T cell receptor beta chains drawn from one sample of a study of metastatic and nonmetastatic thyroid tumors. TCRdb re-processed the PCR reads through MiXCR. The sample consists of tens of thousands of clones, roughly 24% of them appearing once. The sequenced sample consisted of blood. The receptors here all came from a female donor with papillary thyroid cancer or a benign thyroid nodule (not recorded which). Some clones in this sample may be carry-over from other donors' samples. The CDR3 runs from the conserved cysteine through the conserved F or W. Each record gives: V gene, CDR3 protein.

TRBV20-1 CSAGWTIGIQETQYF
TRBV30 CACSMGQVVGTEAFF
TRBV2 CASSQGGGGSNQPQHF
TRBV10-2 CASSRESSEELFF
TRBV20-1 CSARGGEWSSGNTIYF
TRBV11-2 CASSFSPHLQETQYF
TRBV7-8 CASSLEGAGGKYEQYF
TRBV3-1 CASSRGWGNTIYF
TRBV27 CASSLGQNQPQHF
TRBV10-1 CASSESEGSVFF
TRBV7-8 CASSKSSYEQYF
TRBV12-3/TRBV12-4 CASSLVGPGSPTEAFF
TRBV30 CAGRIMVTEAFF
TRBV5-7 CASSLGSGTSEAFF
TRBV27 CASSEHVANNSPLHF
TRBV14 CASSQAGAVLAF
TRBV27 CASSWAANTGELFF
TRBV15 CATSRDRIPWLAPQHF
TRBV28 CASSRPKGYENEQFF
TRBV12-3/TRBV12-4 CASRAAGETQYF
TRBV13 CASSFRGSNQPQHF
TRBV20-1 CSARATARLGEAFF
TRBV11-1 CASSASRASSYNEQFF
TRBV3-1 CASSPRLAGEGGDTQYF